This TCR beta chain stems from a study of shared clonotypes between healthy human individuals. The germline V gene encodes CDR1 LNHDA and CDR2 SQIVND (reference sequence). There are 17 residues in the CDR3. Trimming removed 5 bases from V and 8 bases from J, with 22 bases in between. TCRdb keeps only in-frame clones here, not all; method: immunoSEQ multiplex PCR. The profile covers under 1,100,000 clones, with about 75% appearing a single time and around 1.5% taken by the ten largest. Specimen: memory CD4+ T cells sorted from blood. This sample's subset: CD45RA-negative fraction. The receptor was isolated from a man aged 18 to 30 in good health. The gene calls are TRBV19 and TRBJ1-6; D gene ambiguous. CDR3 sequence reads: CASSVDTTRARDSPLHF. DNA of the CDR3: TGTGCCAGTAGTGTGGATACGACAAGGGCCAGAGATTCACCCCTCCACTTT. Full variable domain (rest looked up from reference TRBV19 and TRBJ1-6): DGGITQSPKYLFRKEGQNVTLSCEQNLNHDAMYWYRQDPGQGLRLIYYSQIVNDFQKGDIAEGYSVSREKKESFPLTVTSAQKNPTAFYLCASSVDTTRARDSPLHFGNGTRLTVT.